This TCR beta chain was retrieved from a study of control samples from healthy donors and cancer patients. Worth noting for this clone: The same CDR3 can be traced to other DNA sequences in this sample.

Germline V gene sequence: CDR1 KGHSH, CDR2 LQKENI. This CDR3 is built from 13 residues. Deletions cut 3 bases from V and 3 bases from J, with 9 bases between. The assay was immunoSEQ multiplex PCR, and TCRdb's table has in-frame clones only and misses some. The table has roughly 150,000 clones, about 93% seen once. The sequencing sample was made of blood. The chain links TRBV18 to TRBJ2-7; possibly TRBD1 for D (6 bases). The receptor was isolated from a man aged 45-65 years in good health. The CDR3 sequence: CASSPGQNYEQYF. Written as DNA, the CDR3 is TGTGCCAGCTCACCCGGACAGAACTACGAGCAGTACTTC.